These 20 T cell receptor beta chains were sequenced from one sample in a study of cytomegalovirus exposure and HLA in healthy donors. Primers included in the PCR were 60 Vbeta and 13 Jbeta primers. Libraries were prepared by immunoSEQ multiplex PCR; TCRdb keeps only in-frame clonotypes and omits some of them. There are 110,000 to 150,000 clones in the sample; 65% to 85% occur only once, and more than 0.95% lies in the top ten. Specimen: PBMCs. The receptor set was obtained from a man younger than 30 in good health and CMV-seronegative.

The CDR3 sequence: CATGSSRSEQYF. The CDR3 coding sequence is TGTGCCACCGGGAGCTCCCGTTCCGAGCAGTACTTC. The chain joins TRBV9 to TRBJ2-7; tentatively, D is TRBD2 (6 bases). The germline gives CDR1 SGDLS, CDR2 YYNGEE. V was shortened by 9 bases and J by 6 bases, with 16 bases between the two germline ends. The CDR3 totals 12 residues.

This chain connects TRBV7-9 to TRBJ1-2; D uncertain. This CDR3 spans 14 amino acids. Germline V gene data show CDR1 as SEHNR and CDR2 as FQNEAQ (reference sequence). The ends were cut back, 3 bases at V and 8 bases at J, with 16 bases in the middle. The DNA of the CDR3 is TGTGCCAGCAGCTTTATACAGTTTTCGGCCGGCTACACCTTC. Encoded protein: CASSFIQFSAGYTF.

The rearrangement uses TRBV19 and TRBJ1-1; a weak D match, TRBD1 (6 bases). This CDR3 region has 16 residues. CDR1 and CDR2 (germline): LNHDA, SQIVND (reference sequence). Trimming removed 6 bases at V and 1 base at J, with 18 bases between. The CDR3 bases are TGTGCCAGTAGAAATACCACAGGGCGGCGGAACACTGAAGCTTTCTTT. Translation: CASRNTTGRRNTEAFF.

The rearrangement links TRBV6-1 to TRBJ2-2; 9 bases fit TRBD2. The CDR3 is 14 residues long. CDR1 is MNHNS, CDR2 SASEGT, per germline. V shed 7 bases and J 9 bases; nucleotides not matched to a gene: 9. CDR3: CASNIAGAARELFF. The CDR3 nucleotides read TGTGCCAGCAACATAGCGGGAGCCGCCCGGGAGCTGTTTTTT.

The V and J genes are TRBV4-1 and TRBJ1-6; the match to TRBD1 covers 12 bases. The germline V gene has CDR1 MGHRA and CDR2 YSYEKL. This CDR3 has 17 residues. Trimming cost V 2 bases and J 7 bases; bases outside gene matches: 6. CDR3 in DNA: TGCGCCAGCAGCCAAAGGGGACAGGGGGCCGGAAATTCACCCCTCCACTTT. Its protein is CASSQRGQGAGNSPLHF.

This chain uses TRBV30 with TRBJ1-5; perhaps TRBD1 as D (6 bases). The germline gives CDR1 GTSNPN, CDR2 SVGIG (reference sequence). This CDR3 has 13 amino acids. V was cut by 2 bases and J by 5 bases, with 10 bases left in between. CDR3: CAWSSGADQPQHF. The CDR3 DNA reads TGTGCCTGGAGTTCAGGGGCGGATCAGCCCCAGCATTTT.

The chain uses TRBV27 and TRBJ1-5; D may be TRBD1 (5 bases). The V gene lost 5 bases and the J gene lost 0 bases, with 14 bases spanning the gap. CDR3 length equals 16 residues. From germline, CDR1 is MNHEY and CDR2 SMNVEV (reference sequence). The CDR3 region is CASSGAGSGSNQPQHF. CDR3 in DNA: TGTGCCAGCAGTGGGGCGGGTAGCGGTAGCAATCAGCCCCAGCATTTT.

The rearrangement uses TRBV5-6 and TRBJ2-7; D is undetermined. V was clipped by 2 bases and J by 2 bases, with 11 bases between them. There are 14 residues in the CDR3. Per the germline V gene, CDR1 is SGHDT and CDR2 is YYEEEE. The CDR3 reads CASSFISFTYEQYF. The CDR3 nucleotides are TGTGCCAGCAGCTTTATTAGTTTTACCTACGAGCAGTACTTC. Based on the CDR3 plus reference TRBV5-6 and TRBJ2-7, the full variable domain is DAGVTQSPTHLIKTRGQQVTLRCSPKSGHDTVSWYQQALGQGPQFIFQYYEEEERQRGNFPDRFSGHQFPNYSSELNVNALLLGDSALYLCASSFISFTYEQYFGPGTRLTVT.

The genes are TRBV5-6 and TRBJ1-1; 10 bases align to TRBD1. The junction had 3 bases not matched to a gene; V was cut back by 4 bases and J by 3 bases. Looked up from germline, CDR1 is SGHDT and CDR2 is YYEEEE. This CDR3 has 14 amino acids. The chain's CDR3 is CASSGTGEDTEAFF. The CDR3 DNA is TGTGCCAGCAGCGGGACAGGGGAGGACACTGAAGCTTTCTTT.

The chain couples TRBV4-2 to TRBJ1-6; D is unclear. Germline CDR1 LGHNA, CDR2 YNFKEQ. The CDR3 is 13 residues long. Deletions cut 4 bases from V and 7 bases from J, with 8 bases between. CDR3 in DNA: TGTGCCAGCAGCCCGTTGGCCAATTCACCCCTCCACTTT. It encodes CASSPLANSPLHF.

The chain has TRBV6-5 and TRBJ1-4; TRBD1 matches 9 bases. Germline loops: CDR1 MNHEY, CDR2 SVGAGI. V gave up 7 bases and J gave up 8 bases; unmatched junction bases: 8. CDR3 size: 14 residues. The CDR3 DNA reads TGTGCCAGCAAGAGAGGGACAGGGCGGGAAAAACTGTTTTTT. This sequence encodes CASKRGTGREKLFF.

CDR3 nucleotides: TGCGCCAGCAGCTTAACTGGGGCTAGAGGTGGCTACACCTTC. Residues: CASSLTGARGGYTF. This rearrangement joins TRBV5-1 to TRBJ1-2; D may be TRBD1 (5 bases). The germline V gene encodes CDR1 SGHRS and CDR2 YFSETQ. This CDR3 is 14 amino acids long. Trimming removed 2 bases from V and 7 bases from J, with 15 bases in between.

The chain combines TRBV7-9 with TRBJ2-1; a possible D gene is TRBD2 (5 bases). V shed 7 bases and J shed 4 bases, with 17 bases lying between them. CDR1 is SEHNR, CDR2 FQNEAQ, per germline (reference sequence). The CDR3 loop spans 15 amino acids. The chain's CDR3 is CASTQEDGVYNEQFF. In nucleotides, the CDR3 is TGTGCCAGCACCCAGGAGGACGGAGTGTACAATGAGCAGTTCTTC.

J is TRBJ2-2 and V is TRBV6-5; D may be TRBD1 (5 bases). Looked up from germline, CDR1 is MNHEY and CDR2 is SVGAGI. V lost 2 bases and J lost 1, with 8 bases in between. This CDR3 contains 15 residues. The CDR3 DNA sequence: TGTGCCAGCAGTTACGGTCAGGGGAACACCGGGGAGCTGTTTTTT. Amino acid sequence: CASSYGQGNTGELFF.

This chain uses TRBV4-3 with TRBJ2-3; possible D gene TRBD2, 5 bases. CDR1 and CDR2 (germline): LGHNA, YSLEER. Trimming stripped 2 bases from V and 2 bases from J, with 14 bases between. The CDR3 covers 16 residues. CDR3 bases: TGCGCCAGCAGCCAAAGCTCCGGAGACTACACAGATACGCAGTATTTT. Translated: CASSQSSGDYTDTQYF.

V gene TRBV6-5 combines with J gene TRBJ2-7; perhaps TRBD1 as D (5 bases). The CDR3 is 14 amino acids. Germline CDR1 is MNHEY and CDR2 is SVGAGI. V shed 0 bases and J shed 3 bases, with 9 bases lying between them. CDR3 region: CASSYSGQRYEQYF. Here the CDR3 DNA reads TGTGCCAGCAGTTACTCGGGGCAGCGCTACGAGCAGTACTTC.

The count of this clone is one. The V call is TRBV27, the J call TRBJ1-5; D gene ambiguous. The germline V and J ends were trimmed by 4 bases and 0 bases, with 7 bases remaining between them. Germline CDR1 and CDR2: MNHEY and SMNVEV (reference sequence). The CDR3 contains 14 residues. CDR3 bases: TGTGCCAGCAGTTCAGTGAATAGCAATCAGCCCCAGCATTTT. Encoded protein: CASSSVNSNQPQHF.

This clone was counted only a few times. The chain is built from TRBV4-1 and TRBJ2-1; TRBD2 might be the D (7 bases). The CDR3 is made up of 17 amino acids. Germline CDR1 MGHRA, CDR2 YSYEKL. With 3 bases removed from V and 2 bases from J, the gap between germline ends came to 17 bases. CDR3 region: CASSHQTSGGPYNEQFF. The CDR3 bases are TGCGCCAGCAGCCACCAAACCTCGGGGGGCCCCTACAATGAGCAGTTCTTC.

This clone has a single count. This rearrangement joins TRBV9 to TRBJ2-1; 8 positions match TRBD2. This CDR3 has 15 residues. V was clipped by 0 bases and J by 8 bases; unmatched bases: 7. Germline CDR1 is SGDLS and CDR2 is YYNGEE. The CDR3 DNA reads TGTGCCAGCAGCGTAGTAGCGGGGATGATCTATGAGCAGTTCTTC. Amino acid sequence: CASSVVAGMIYEQFF.

The V gene is TRBV2, the J gene TRBJ2-5; 8 nucleotides match TRBD1. The CDR3 has 14 residues. In germline, CDR1 is SNHLY, CDR2 FYNNEI. Losses at the gene ends were 4 bases for V and 4 bases for J; bases not matched to a gene: 5. This CDR3 reads CASSVTGVGETQYF. As DNA, the CDR3 is TGTGCCAGCAGTGTGACAGGGGTCGGAGAGACCCAGTACTTC.